The 20 T cell receptor beta chains reported below all come from one sample, sequenced in a study of T-cell memory formation after mild COVID-19. TCRdb processed the 5' RACE reads anew with MiXCR; each CDR3 protein has one entry. The table has 350,000 to 550,000 distinct CDR3 sequences, about a sixth seen once. The specimen sequenced was PBMCs or a T cell subset sorted from them (not recorded which). These receptors were collected from a man in his late teens or twenties who had mild COVID-19 (a few samples of this study predate the infection). Cell type and time point are not known.

This clonotype was counted a few times. The chain carries TRBV7-6 and TRBJ2-2, with TRBD2 matching 11 bases. Trimming removed 10 bases from V and 3 bases from J; junction bases left unmatched: 10. Germline V gene sequence: CDR1 SGHVS, CDR2 FNYEAQ. There are 16 residues in the CDR3. The CDR3 sequence: CATSFSGGAHTGELFF. The CDR3 DNA sequence: TGTGCCACCTCATTTAGCGGGGGGGCTCACACCGGGGAGCTGTTTTTT. Together with reference TRBV7-6 and TRBJ2-2, the CDR3 gives the full variable domain: GAGVSQSPRYKVTKRGQDVALRCDPISGHVSLYWYRQALGQGPEFLTYFNYEAQQDKSGLPNDRFSAERPEGSISTLTIQRTEQRDSAMYRCATSFSGGAHTGELFFGEGSRLTVL.

This clonotype has more than one count but fewer than ten. The rearrangement uses TRBV6-5 and TRBJ1-2, with D perhaps TRBD1 (6 bases). Per germline, CDR1 MNHEY and CDR2 SVGAGI. The CDR3 sequence is 16 residues long. The V and J ends lost 6 bases and 0 bases respectively, with 17 bases between them. The CDR3 loop reads CASSPRTDHSNYGYTF. The CDR3 DNA reads as TGTGCCAGCAGCCCCCGGACAGACCATTCTAACTATGGCTACACCTTC.

Turning to this clonotype: This could be a read error, since a much larger clone is one nucleotide away. The V call is TRBV4-2, the J call TRBJ2-3; D could derive from TRBD1 or TRBD2 (6 bases each). The CDR3 contains 13 residues. CDR1 is LGHNA, CDR2 YNFKEQ, per germline. V was cut by 5 bases and J by 6 bases, with 12 bases left in between. CDR3 protein: CASSKGGADTQYF. The DNA of the CDR3 is TGTGCCAGCAGCAAGGGGGGCGCCGATACGCAGTATTTT.

The chain combines TRBV20-1 with TRBJ2-3, with D perhaps TRBD2 (6 bases). The CDR3 runs 14 residues. V shed 4 bases and J shed 2 bases, with 13 bases lying between them. CDR1 and CDR2 (germline): DFQATT, SNEGSKA (reference sequence). Here the CDR3 reads CSANSGGATDTQYF. The CDR3 DNA reads TGCAGTGCTAATAGCGGAGGAGCCACAGATACGCAGTATTTT.

This chain links TRBV6-5 with TRBJ2-2; 8 bases fit TRBD2. Trimming took 2 bases from V and 3 from J; bases not matched to a gene: 2. The CDR3 has 15 amino acids. CDR1 is MNHEY, CDR2 SVGAGI, per germline. The CDR3 reads CASSYRGGDTGELFF. DNA of the CDR3: TGTGCCAGCAGTTACCGGGGGGGCGACACCGGGGAGCTGTTTTTT.

This clonotype was seen a few times. The chain is built from TRBV12-3 or TRBV12-4 and TRBJ2-2, with TRBD2 matching over 16 bases. The CDR3 loop spans 17 amino acids. V gave up 8 bases and J gave up 4 bases; unmatched junction bases: 7. In DNA, the CDR3 is TGTGCCAGCGACGGGACTAGCGGGGGGGCCTTCACCGGGGAGCTGTTTTTT. It yields the protein CASDGTSGGAFTGELFF.

This chain uses TRBV20-1 with TRBJ2-1; D might be TRBD1 (7 bases). With 0 bases removed from V and 2 bases from J, the gap between germline ends came to 14 bases. Germline V lookup: CDR1 DFQATT, CDR2 SNEGSKA (reference sequence). This CDR3 is 16 amino acids long. CDR3 protein: CSARDPQGGAYNEQFF. CDR3 DNA sequence: TGCAGTGCTAGAGATCCCCAGGGGGGTGCCTACAATGAGCAGTTCTTC.

As regards this clonotype: The junction and the germline gene differ at one end; a read error may be behind it. The rearrangement uses TRBV4-1 and TRBJ1-5; TRBD1 might be the D (6 bases). Germline V CDR1 and CDR2: MGHRA, YSYEKL. The CDR3 has 17 residues. Here the CDR3 reads CASSQDWFRGDNQPQHF. The CDR3 DNA reads as TGCGCCAGCAGCCAAGATTGGTTCAGGGGAGACAATCAGCCACAGCATTTT.

The rearrangement links TRBV15 to TRBJ1-2, with 9 bases matching TRBD1. The CDR3 has 14 amino acids. Germline lookup yields CDR1 LNHNV and CDR2 YYDKDF (reference sequence). The J segment lost 5 bases and the V segment lost 5 bases, leaving 6 bases of the junction unmatched. CDR3 amino acids: CATSRLGTGYGYTF. CDR3 bases: TGTGCCACCAGCCGCCTAGGGACAGGGTATGGCTACACCTTC. The whole variable domain, remainder taken from reference TRBV15 and TRBJ1-2, is DAMVIQNPRYQVTQFGKPVTLSCSQTLNHNVMYWYQQKSSQAPKLLFHYYDKDFNNEADTPDNFQSRRPNTSFCFLDIRSPGLGDTAMYLCATSRLGTGYGYTFGSGTRLTVV.

This clonotype was counted at least ten times. The CDR3 DNA is TGTGCCAGCACCGGGACAGGGGTCTCCGAAGCTTTCTTT. Encoded protein: CASTGTGVSEAFF. This sequence joins TRBV12-3 or TRBV12-4 and TRBJ1-1; 10 bases fit TRBD1. The CDR3 has 13 amino acids. The V gene end was trimmed by 7 bases and the J gene end by 8 bases; junction bases not matched to a gene: 7.

The chain is built from TRBV29-1 and TRBJ2-6; the D gene is possibly TRBD1 (5 bases). This CDR3 is built from 14 residues. V lost 6 bases and J 4 bases, leaving 13 bases between the germline ends. CDR1 SQVTM and CDR2 ANQGSEA come from the germline V gene. The CDR3 is CSVHEGAGANVLTF. The CDR3 DNA sequence: TGCAGCGTCCACGAAGGGGCCGGGGCCAACGTCCTGACTTTC.

The rearrangement uses TRBV20-1 and TRBJ2-3; 7 bases line up with TRBD1. There are 13 residues in the CDR3. The germline V gene has CDR1 DFQATT and CDR2 SNEGSKA (reference sequence). The CDR3 spells CSEDRLYTDTQYF. The CDR3 DNA reads as TGCAGCGAGGACAGGCTATACACAGATACGCAGTATTTT.

This clonotype was observed a handful of times. The chain is built from TRBV6-2 or TRBV6-3 and TRBJ2-3, with 9 bases matching TRBD1. The CDR3 sequence is 15 residues long. Germline CDR1 and CDR2: MNHEY and SVGEGT. V gave up 5 bases and J gave up 1 base; unmatched junction bases: 4. Here the CDR3 reads CASSHWTGGTDTQYF. For the CDR3, the DNA is TGTGCCAGCAGTCATTGGACAGGGGGCACAGATACGCAGTATTTT.

This clonotype showed up just a few times. The chain uses TRBV7-2 and TRBJ2-5; D not certain. V lost 8 bases, J lost 1 base, and 11 bases lay in between. From germline, CDR1 is SGHTA and CDR2 FQGNSA. The CDR3 runs to 13 residues. The CDR3 nucleotides read TGTGCCAGCTCCTCGACAACCCAAGAGACCCAGTACTTC. It codes for CASSSTTQETQYF.

This clonotype was found a few times. The chain has TRBV12-3 or TRBV12-4 and TRBJ2-5; D possibly corresponds to TRBD2 (5 bases). This CDR3 region has 14 residues. The ends were cut back, 5 bases at V and 4 bases at J, with 14 bases in the middle. CDR3: CASSPTRTSETQYF. CDR3 nucleotides: TGTGCCAGCAGTCCTACTAGGACGTCAGAGACCCAGTACTTC.

The rearrangement links TRBV12-3 or TRBV12-4 to TRBJ1-1; 9 bases are a match to TRBD1. V lost 6 bases, J lost 5 bases, and 10 bases stayed unmatched. The CDR3 covers 15 residues. CDR3 residues: CASRRLTGGETEAFF. The CDR3 nucleotides read TGTGCCAGCAGGAGGCTCACAGGGGGCGAAACTGAAGCTTTCTTT.

V and J are TRBV7-2 and TRBJ2-1; 8 nucleotides match TRBD2. The V gene end was trimmed by 5 bases and the J gene end by 3 bases; junction bases not matched to a gene: 12. The CDR3 is made up of 17 amino acids. Germline CDR1 and CDR2: SGHTA and FQGNSA. The CDR3 nucleotides read TGTGCCAGCAGCCCGAGCCGAGGGCTAGCGGGCTACAATGAGCAGTTCTTC. This encodes CASSPSRGLAGYNEQFF.

This clonotype came up a few times. V usage is TRBV20-1 and J usage is TRBJ1-1, with a possible D match to TRBD1 (5 bases). Germline assignment: CDR1 DFQATT and CDR2 SNEGSKA (reference sequence). The CDR3 has 11 residues. V was cut by 3 bases and J by 11 bases, with 13 bases left in between. CDR3 sequence (DNA): TGCAGTGCTAGGAGGGGATACCCGGCTTTCTTT. Translated, it gives CSARRGYPAFF.

This clonotype was recorded a few times. The V and J genes are TRBV24-1 and TRBJ2-7; D not resolved. The germline CDR1 and CDR2 sequences are KGHDR and SFDVKD. This CDR3 region has 9 residues. Trimming left V 8 bases short and J 4 bases short, with 2 bases between. CDR3 sequence (DNA): TGTGCCACCATTTACGAGCAGTACGTC. This codes for CATIYEQYV.

The chain is built from TRBV4-2 and TRBJ1-4, with 10 bases matching TRBD1. From germline, CDR1 is LGHNA and CDR2 YNFKEQ. V was clipped by 3 bases and J by 5 bases; unmatched bases: 9. The CDR3 length is 17 residues. The CDR3 DNA follows: TGTGCCAGCAGCCAGTACCCGACAGGGGGCGAGAATGAAAAACTGTTTTTT. This encodes CASSQYPTGGENEKLFF.